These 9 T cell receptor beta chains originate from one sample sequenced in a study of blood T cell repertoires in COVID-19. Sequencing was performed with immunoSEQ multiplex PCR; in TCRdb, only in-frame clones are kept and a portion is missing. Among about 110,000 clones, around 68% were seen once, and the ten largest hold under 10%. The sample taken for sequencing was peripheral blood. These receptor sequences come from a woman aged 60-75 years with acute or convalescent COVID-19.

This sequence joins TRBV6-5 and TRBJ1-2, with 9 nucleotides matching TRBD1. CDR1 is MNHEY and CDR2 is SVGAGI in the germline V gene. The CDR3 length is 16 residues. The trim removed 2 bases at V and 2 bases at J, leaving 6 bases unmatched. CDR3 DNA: TGTGCCAGCAGTTACCTTGGACAGGGGATAAACTATGGCTACACCTTC. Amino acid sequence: CASSYLGQGINYGYTF.

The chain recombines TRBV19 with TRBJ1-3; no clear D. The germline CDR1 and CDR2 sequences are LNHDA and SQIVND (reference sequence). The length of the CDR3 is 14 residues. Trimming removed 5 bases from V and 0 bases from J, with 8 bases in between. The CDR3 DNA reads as TGTGCCAGTAGTTTGGCCGTCTCTGGAAACACCATATATTTT. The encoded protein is CASSLAVSGNTIYF.

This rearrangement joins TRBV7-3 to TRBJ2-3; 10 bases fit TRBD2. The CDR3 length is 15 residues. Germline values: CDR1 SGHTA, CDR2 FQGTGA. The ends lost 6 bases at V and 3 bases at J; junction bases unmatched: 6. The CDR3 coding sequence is TGTGCCAGCAGACAAGCGGGGGGGCCTACAGATACGCAGTATTTT. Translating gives CASRQAGGPTDTQYF. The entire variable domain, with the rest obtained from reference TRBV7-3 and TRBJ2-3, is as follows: GAGVSQTPSNKVTEKGKYVELRCDPISGHTALYWYRQSLGQGPEFLIYFQGTGAADDSGLPNDRFFAVRPEGSVSTLKIQRTERGDSAVYLCASRQAGGPTDTQYFGPGTRLTVL.

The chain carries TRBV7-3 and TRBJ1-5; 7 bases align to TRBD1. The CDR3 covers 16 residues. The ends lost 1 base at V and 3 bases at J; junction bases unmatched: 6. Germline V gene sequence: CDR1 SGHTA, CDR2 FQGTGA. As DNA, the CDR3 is TGTGCCAGCAGCTTAAAGTGGGGGACAGCCAATCAGCCCCAGCATTTT. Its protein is CASSLKWGTANQPQHF.

CDR3 amino acids: CASKKEGGWDNEQFF. The CDR3 nucleotides are TGTGCCAGCAAAAAGGAGGGTGGGTGGGACAATGAGCAGTTCTTC. This sequence joins TRBV2 and TRBJ2-1; tentatively, D is TRBD2 (6 bases). Germline V gene data show CDR1 as SNHLY and CDR2 as FYNNEI. The V gene lost 7 bases and the J gene lost 5 bases, with 18 bases spanning the gap. This CDR3 is 15 amino acids long.

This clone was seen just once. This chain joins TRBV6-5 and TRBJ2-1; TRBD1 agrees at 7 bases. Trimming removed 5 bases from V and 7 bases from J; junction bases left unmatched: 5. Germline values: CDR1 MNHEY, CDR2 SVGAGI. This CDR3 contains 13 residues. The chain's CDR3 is CASSRQGTNEQFF. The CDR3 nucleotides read TGTGCCAGCAGTCGACAGGGTACTAATGAGCAGTTCTTC.

The CDR3 region is CASSIGGAVEKLFF. DNA of the CDR3: TGTGCCAGTAGTATAGGGGGAGCCGTTGAAAAACTGTTTTTT. The chain combines TRBV19 with TRBJ1-4, with unresolved D. Looked up from germline, CDR1 is LNHDA and CDR2 is SQIVND (reference sequence). V gave up 1 base and J gave up 7 bases, with 10 bases separating them. The CDR3 runs to 14 residues. Variable domain in full (rest from reference TRBV19 and TRBJ1-4): DGGITQSPKYLFRKEGQNVTLSCEQNLNHDAMYWYRQDPGQGLRLIYYSQIVNDFQKGDIAEGYSVSREKKESFPLTVTSAQKNPTAFYLCASSIGGAVEKLFFGSGTQLSVL.

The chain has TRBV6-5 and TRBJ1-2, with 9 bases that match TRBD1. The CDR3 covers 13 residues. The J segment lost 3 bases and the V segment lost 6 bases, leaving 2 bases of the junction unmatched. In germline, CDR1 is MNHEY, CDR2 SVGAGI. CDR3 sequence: CASRGQGHYGYTF. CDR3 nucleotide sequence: TGTGCCAGCAGGGGACAGGGCCACTATGGCTACACCTTC.

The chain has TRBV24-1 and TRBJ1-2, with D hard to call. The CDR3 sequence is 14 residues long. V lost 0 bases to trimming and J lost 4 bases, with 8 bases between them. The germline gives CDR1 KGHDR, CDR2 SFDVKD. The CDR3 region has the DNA TGTGCCACCAGTGATTTGGCGGGCAGCTATGGCTACACCTTC. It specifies CATSDLAGSYGYTF.